The 9 T cell receptor beta chains listed next were all sequenced from one sample in a study of vaccination and CD4 T cells after COVID-19. The Oncomine TCR Beta short-read assay sequenced DNA from cultured CD4+ T cells. MiXCR, run by TCRdb on the PCR reads, gives a single entry per CDR3 protein. The top ten clones hold around 7.7% of a sample with fewer than 20,000 distinct CDR3 sequences, around 45% of them seen once. Noted treatment: roughly 10-day PBMC culture with coronavirus spike peptide pools or control peptides (ViraFEST assay). These TCRs' antigens remain unknown. Sequences were derived from CD4+ T cells from blood, cultured in vitro, sampled after SARS-CoV-2 vaccination. Receptor source: a human donor who had recovered from COVID-19.

V is TRBV20-1 and J is TRBJ1-1, with TRBD1 matching 8 bases. There are 14 residues in the CDR3. Germline CDR1 is DFQATT and CDR2 is SNEGSKA (reference sequence). Trimming cost V 1 base and J 0 bases; bases outside gene matches: 1. For the CDR3, the DNA is TGCAGTGCTAGAGTGGACAGGGTGAACACTGAAGCTTTCTTT. This sequence encodes CSARVDRVNTEAFF.

The table lists this clonotype with a few counts. The rearrangement joins TRBV20-1 to TRBJ1-2, with 8 bases fitting TRBD1. This CDR3 has 13 residues. Looked up from germline, CDR1 is DFQATT and CDR2 is SNEGSKA (reference sequence). The V and J ends lost 6 bases and 2 bases, in that order; junction bases with no gene match: 5. In DNA form, the CDR3 reads TGCAGTGCCAGAAGGACAGGGAACTATGGCTACACCTTC. This sequence encodes CSARRTGNYGYTF.

The chain couples TRBV15 to TRBJ2-6; D tentatively fits TRBD1 or TRBD2 (5 bases each). The CDR3 covers 19 residues. Trimming removed 2 bases at V and 0 bases at J, with 17 bases between. Looked up from germline, CDR1 is LNHNV and CDR2 is YYDKDF (reference sequence). The CDR3 DNA reads TGTGCCACCAGCAGATTATCCGGGACCGCCGACTCTGGGGCCAACGTCCTGACTTTC. Translating gives CATSRLSGTADSGANVLTF.

The V gene is TRBV10-3, the J gene TRBJ1-1; D remains ambiguous. The CDR3 covers 13 residues. The germline V and J ends were trimmed by 6 bases and 4 bases, with 12 bases remaining between them. Per germline, CDR1 ENHRY and CDR2 SYGVKD. As DNA, the CDR3 is TGTGCCATCAGGACCCAGGAGATCACTGAAGCTTTCTTT. Amino acid sequence: CAIRTQEITEAFF.

This clonotype was picked up a small number of times. The chain employs TRBV6-2 or TRBV6-3 and TRBJ2-7; 8 nucleotides line up with TRBD2. Germline trimming cut 2 bases from V and 5 bases from J; bases unmatched to any gene: 8. Germline V gene sequence: CDR1 MNHEY, CDR2 SVGEGT. The CDR3 totals 15 residues. The CDR3 DNA sequence: TGTGCCAGCAGTTACGCTAGCGGACTAGCTGACGAGCAGTACTTC. Its protein is CASSYASGLADEQYF.

The chain joins TRBV6-1 to TRBJ1-5; D is undetermined. Looked up from germline, CDR1 is MNHNS and CDR2 is SASEGT. The length of the CDR3 is 13 residues. Trimming took 8 bases from V and 0 from J, leaving 8 bases between them. The CDR3 is CASGEYSNQPQHF. For the CDR3, the DNA is TGTGCCAGCGGGGAATATAGCAATCAGCCCCAGCATTTT.

The chain recombines TRBV7-2 with TRBJ1-1; D remains ambiguous. V lost 9 bases, J lost 0 bases, and 11 bases lay in between. Germline CDR1 is SGHTA and CDR2 is FQGNSA. This CDR3 has 13 residues. This chain's CDR3 is CASSWALNTEAFF. CDR3 in DNA: TGTGCCAGTTCGTGGGCCTTGAACACTGAAGCTTTCTTT. Looking up the rest from reference TRBV7-2 and TRBJ1-1 gives the full variable domain: GAGVSQSPSNKVTEKGKDVELRCDPISGHTALYWYRQSLGQGLEFLIYFQGNSAPDKSGLPSDRFSAERTGGSVSTLTIQRTQQEDSAVYLCASSWALNTEAFFGQGTRLTVV.

The chain links TRBV27 to TRBJ1-1; perhaps TRBD1 as D (5 bases). The CDR3 is 15 amino acids. Per the germline V gene, CDR1 is MNHEY and CDR2 is SMNVEV (reference sequence). Trimming cost V 6 bases and J 5 bases, with 19 bases left between them. The CDR3 here is CASSLAGGVSTEAFF. The CDR3 region has the DNA TGTGCCAGCAGCCTAGCCGGGGGAGTAAGTACTGAAGCTTTCTTT.

J is TRBJ1-4 and V is TRBV20-1, with D possibly being TRBD1 (6 bases). Trimming removed 3 bases from V and 10 bases from J, with 12 bases in between. From germline, CDR1 is DFQATT and CDR2 SNEGSKA (reference sequence). The CDR3 loop spans 12 amino acids. The CDR3 sequence: CSARNRDGKLFF. DNA for the CDR3: TGCAGTGCTAGGAACAGGGACGGAAAACTGTTTTTT.